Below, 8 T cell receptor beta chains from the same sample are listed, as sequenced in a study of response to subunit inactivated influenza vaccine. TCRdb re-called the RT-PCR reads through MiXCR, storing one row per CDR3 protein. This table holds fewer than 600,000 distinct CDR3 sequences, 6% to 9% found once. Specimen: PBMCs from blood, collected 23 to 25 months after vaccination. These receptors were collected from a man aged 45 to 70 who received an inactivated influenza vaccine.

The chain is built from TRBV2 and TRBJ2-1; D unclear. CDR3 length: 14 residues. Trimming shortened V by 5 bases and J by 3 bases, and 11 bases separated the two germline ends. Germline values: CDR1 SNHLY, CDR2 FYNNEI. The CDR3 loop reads CASSSSQGYNEQFF. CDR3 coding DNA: TGTGCCAGCAGTTCGTCCCAAGGCTACAATGAGCAGTTCTTC.

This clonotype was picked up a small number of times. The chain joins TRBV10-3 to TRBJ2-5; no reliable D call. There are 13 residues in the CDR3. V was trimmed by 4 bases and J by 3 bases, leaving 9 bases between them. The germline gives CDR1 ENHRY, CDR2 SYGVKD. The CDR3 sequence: CAISAQPEETQYF. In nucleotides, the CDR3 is TGTGCCATCAGTGCGCAGCCAGAAGAGACCCAGTACTTC.

DNA for the CDR3: TGTGCCAGCAGCTTCGCCACCGGGGACAGGGCGTCCTACGAGCAGTACTTC. Its protein product is CASSFATGDRASYEQYF. The rearrangement links TRBV11-2 to TRBJ2-7; 9 nucleotides match TRBD1. With 3 bases clipped from V and 1 base from J, the junction kept 10 bases outside the gene matches. This CDR3 comprises 17 residues. CDR1 is SGHAT, CDR2 FQNNGV, per germline. Together with reference TRBV11-2 and TRBJ2-7, the CDR3 gives the full variable domain: EAGVAQSPRYKIIEKRQSVAFWCNPISGHATLYWYQQILGQGPKLLIQFQNNGVVDDSQLPKDRFSAERLKGVDSTLKIQPAKLEDSAVYLCASSFATGDRASYEQYFGPGTRLTVT.

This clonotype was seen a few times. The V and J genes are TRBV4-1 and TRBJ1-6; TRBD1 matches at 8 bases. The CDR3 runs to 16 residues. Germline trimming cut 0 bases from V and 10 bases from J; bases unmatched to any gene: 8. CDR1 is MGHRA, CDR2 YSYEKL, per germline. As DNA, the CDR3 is TGCGCCAGCAGCCAAGATTCAGGGGGCCTAGGGTCACCCCTCCACTTT. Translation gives CASSQDSGGLGSPLHF.

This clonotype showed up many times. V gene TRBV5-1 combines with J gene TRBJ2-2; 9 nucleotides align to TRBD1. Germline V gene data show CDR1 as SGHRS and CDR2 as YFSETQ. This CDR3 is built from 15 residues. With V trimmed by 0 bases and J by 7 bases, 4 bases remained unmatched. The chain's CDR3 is CASSLGDRDGGELFF. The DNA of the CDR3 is TGCGCCAGCAGCTTGGGGGACAGGGACGGCGGGGAGCTGTTTTTT.

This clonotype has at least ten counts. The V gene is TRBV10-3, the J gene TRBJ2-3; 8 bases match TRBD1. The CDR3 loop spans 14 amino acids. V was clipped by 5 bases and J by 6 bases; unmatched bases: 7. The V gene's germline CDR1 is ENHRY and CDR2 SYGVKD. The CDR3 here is CAISFSQGADTQYF. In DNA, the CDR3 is TGTGCCATCAGTTTTAGCCAGGGGGCGGATACGCAGTATTTT.

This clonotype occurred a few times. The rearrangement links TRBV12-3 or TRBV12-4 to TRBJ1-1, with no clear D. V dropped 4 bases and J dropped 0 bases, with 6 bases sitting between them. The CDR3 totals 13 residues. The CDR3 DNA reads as TGTGCCAGCAGTTCCCCCATGAACACTGAAGCTTTCTTT. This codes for CASSSPMNTEAFF.

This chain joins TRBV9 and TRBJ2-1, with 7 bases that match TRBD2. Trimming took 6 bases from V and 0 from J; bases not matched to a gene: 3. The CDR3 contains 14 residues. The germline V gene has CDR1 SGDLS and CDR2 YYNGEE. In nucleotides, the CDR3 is TGTGCCAGCACCGGGACTAACTCCTACAATGAGCAGTTCTTC. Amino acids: CASTGTNSYNEQFF.